The entry below describes one T cell receptor beta chain. The antigen is undetermined. This table comes from immunoSEQ multiplex PCR, and its TCRdb copy is limited to in-frame clones, with some not included. The table includes over 120,000 clones, 70% to 90% detected once. This CDR3 is 14 amino acids long. V was shortened by 8 bases and J by 0 bases, with 8 bases between the two germline ends. Germline lookup yields CDR1 MNHEY and CDR2 SVGAGI. These data come from a study of T cell responses to AZD1222 COVID-19 vaccine. Regarding the study as a whole: Spike-specific TCR repertoires showed rising breadth and depth after two AZD1222 doses.

This TCR was recovered from an adult in good health. Specimen: peripheral blood, collected on day 0 of AZD1222 vaccination. The chain carries TRBV6-5 and TRBJ1-6, with D maybe TRBD1 (5 bases). CDR3 sequence (DNA): TGTGCCAGCGGAGACAGCTCCTATAATTCACCCCTCCACTTT. Its translation is CASGDSSYNSPLHF.